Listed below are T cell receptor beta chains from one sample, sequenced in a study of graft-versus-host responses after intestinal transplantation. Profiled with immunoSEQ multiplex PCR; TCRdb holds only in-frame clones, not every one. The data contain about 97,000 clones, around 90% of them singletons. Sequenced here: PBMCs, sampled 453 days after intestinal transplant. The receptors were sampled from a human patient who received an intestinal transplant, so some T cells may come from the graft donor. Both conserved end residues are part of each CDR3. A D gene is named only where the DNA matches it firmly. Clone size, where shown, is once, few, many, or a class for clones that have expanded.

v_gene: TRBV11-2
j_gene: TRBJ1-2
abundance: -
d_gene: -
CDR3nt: TGTGCCAGCAGAGAGAGGACCCGCGGCTACACCTTC
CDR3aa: CASRERTRGYTF

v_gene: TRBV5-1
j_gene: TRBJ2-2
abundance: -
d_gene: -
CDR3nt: TGCGCCAGCAGACTGGACAGGGCGGGAGGCACCGGGGAGCTGTTTTTT
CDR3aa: CASRLDRAGGTGELFF

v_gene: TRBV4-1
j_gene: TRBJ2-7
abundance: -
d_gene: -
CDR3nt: TGCGCCAGCAGCCAGCCCCTTGGGGCAGGGTCCCACGAGCAGTACTTC
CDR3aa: CASSQPLGAGSHEQYF

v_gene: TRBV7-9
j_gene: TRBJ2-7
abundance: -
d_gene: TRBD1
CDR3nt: TGTGCCAGCAGCTTAGGGGGGACAGGGGGCCCCTACGAGCAGTACTTC
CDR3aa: CASSLGGTGGPYEQYF

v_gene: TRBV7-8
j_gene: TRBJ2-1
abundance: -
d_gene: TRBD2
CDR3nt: TGTGCCAGCAGCTTAGAACCCCGGGGAGGGACCTCCTACAATGAGCAGTTCTTC
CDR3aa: CASSLEPRGGTSYNEQFF

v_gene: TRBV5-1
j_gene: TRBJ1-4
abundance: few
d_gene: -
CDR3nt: TGCGCCAGCAGCCTCACCGAGGGGGGGATTGGAGGGCTGTTTTTT
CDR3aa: CASSLTEGGIGGLFF

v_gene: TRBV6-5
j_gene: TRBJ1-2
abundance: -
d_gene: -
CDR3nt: TGTGCCAGCAGTTACTCGGTCGGGGGTGGCTACACCTTC
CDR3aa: CASSYSVGGGYTF

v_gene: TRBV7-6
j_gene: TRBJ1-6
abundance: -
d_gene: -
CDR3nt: TGTGCCAGCACCCCACGTCCACTCCGGGACCGCCTTTATTCACCCCTCCACTTT
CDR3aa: CASTPRPLRDRLYSPLHF

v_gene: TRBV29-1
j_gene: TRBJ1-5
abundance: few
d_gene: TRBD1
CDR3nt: TGCAGCGTCCTGACAGGGGGTGATCAGCCCCAGCATTTT
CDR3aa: CSVLTGGDQPQHF

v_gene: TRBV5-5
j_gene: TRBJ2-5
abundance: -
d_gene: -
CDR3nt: TGTGCCAGCAGCTTGGAGTGGGACACCCCCAAAGGGGAGACCCAGTACTTC
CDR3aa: CASSLEWDTPKGETQYF

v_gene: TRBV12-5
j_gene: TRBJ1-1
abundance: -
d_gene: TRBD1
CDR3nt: TGTGCTAGTGGTTCATCAGGGGGCCTAAACACTGAAGCTTTCTTT
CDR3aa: CASGSSGGLNTEAFF

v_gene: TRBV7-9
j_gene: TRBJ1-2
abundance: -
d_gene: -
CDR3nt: TGTGCCAGCAGCCCAGTACTGGGTGCCTATGGCTACACCTTC
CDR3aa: CASSPVLGAYGYTF

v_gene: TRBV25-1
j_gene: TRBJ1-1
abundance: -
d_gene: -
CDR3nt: TGTGCCAGCATTGGAGAGACTGAAGCTTTCTTT
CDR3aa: CASIGETEAFF

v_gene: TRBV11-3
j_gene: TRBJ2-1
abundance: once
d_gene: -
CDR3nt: TGTGCCAGCAGCCCTGGCAGTACTGAGCAGTTCTTC
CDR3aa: CASSPGSTEQFF

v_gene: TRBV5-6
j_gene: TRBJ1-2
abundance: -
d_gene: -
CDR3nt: TGTGCCAGCAGCTTCGGCAGGACGAACTATGGCTACACCTTC
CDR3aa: CASSFGRTNYGYTF

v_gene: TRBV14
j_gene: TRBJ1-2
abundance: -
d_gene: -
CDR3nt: TGTGCCAGCAGCCCGGGACACGGATATGGCTACACCTTC
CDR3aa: CASSPGHGYGYTF

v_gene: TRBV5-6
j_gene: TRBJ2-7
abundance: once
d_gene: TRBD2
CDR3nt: TGTGCCAGCAGCCCATCCCTAGGCGCGGGGGGCCTCCTTGGCGAGCAGTACTTC
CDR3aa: CASSPSLGAGGLLGEQYF

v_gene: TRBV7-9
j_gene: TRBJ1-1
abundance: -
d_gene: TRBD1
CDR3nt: TGTGCCAGCAGCTTAGGGACAGGCTACACTGAAGCTTTCTTT
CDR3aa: CASSLGTGYTEAFF